This paragraph covers one T cell receptor (beta chain) sequence. This sample was taken from a study of blood T cell repertoires in COVID-19. Overall study context: Samples came from the United States, Italy and Spain, spanning acute and convalescent COVID-19. The cDNA or gDNA used as material had been derived from T cells, B-cell-depleted T cells, or PBMCs.

Sequencing used immunoSEQ multiplex PCR; TCRdb keeps in-frame clones, though not all of them. Among fewer than 300,000 clones listed, under 90% were seen once. This receptor was identified in a woman younger than 30 with acute or convalescent COVID-19. The sequenced material came from peripheral blood.

CDR3 in DNA: TGTGCCAGCAGCTTAGGGGCAGCGGCAGATACGCAGTATTTT. Its protein is CASSLGAAADTQYF. V gene TRBV11-2 combines with J gene TRBJ2-3; TRBD2 is a possible D gene (5 bases). The germline gives CDR1 SGHAT, CDR2 FQNNGV. Trimming shortened V by 1 base and J by 4 bases, and 9 bases separated the two germline ends. CDR3 length: 14 amino acids.